These 17 T cell receptor beta chains share one sample of origin, sequenced in a study of T cell responses to AZD1222 COVID-19 vaccine. TCRdb keeps only in-frame clones here, not all; method: immunoSEQ multiplex PCR. Of 65,000 to 85,000 clones in the sample, approximately 81% were seen once. The sample was peripheral blood, taken on day 0 of AZD1222 vaccination. The receptor set was obtained from an adult in good health.

The chain joins TRBV5-1 to TRBJ1-6; 9 nucleotides line up with TRBD1. J lost 6 bases, V lost 1 base, and 8 bases had no gene match. CDR3 length: 17 residues. Per the germline V gene, CDR1 is SGHRS and CDR2 is YFSETQ. The CDR3 spells CASSLRTGTGLNSPLHF. CDR3 sequence (DNA): TGCGCCAGCAGCTTGAGAACCGGGACAGGGCTTAATTCACCCCTCCACTTT.

The gene calls are TRBV11-3 and TRBJ2-2; maybe TRBD2 (7 bases). The CDR3 runs 17 residues. V lost 0 bases, J lost 4 bases, and 15 bases lay in between. Germline V gene sequence: CDR1 SGHNT, CDR2 YENEEA. The CDR3 nucleotides are TGTGCCAGCAGCTTAGAGCCGGGGGGCCGTGGCACCGGGGAGCTGTTTTTT. Protein product: CASSLEPGGRGTGELFF.

V is TRBV4-3 and J is TRBJ1-4; 8 nucleotides align to TRBD1. This CDR3 has 20 residues. The junction had 14 bases not matched to a gene; V was cut back by 2 bases and J by 0 bases. Germline CDR1 LGHNA, CDR2 YSLEER. The CDR3 DNA is TGCGCCAGCAGCCAAACAATCGCACAGGGGGACTTTGCAACTAATGAAAAACTGTTTTTT. Amino acids: CASSQTIAQGDFATNEKLFF.

This clone was observed a single time. The CDR3 nucleotides read TGTGCTAGTGGTTTAGGGACTAGCGGGGAAATAGGGGGAGAGACCCAGTACTTC. Translated, it gives CASGLGTSGEIGGETQYF. The genes are TRBV12-5 and TRBJ2-5; the match to TRBD2 covers 13 bases. Germline CDR1 and CDR2: LGHNT and FRNRAP. This CDR3 region has 18 residues. With 3 bases clipped from V and 4 bases from J, the junction kept 11 bases outside the gene matches.

The chain has TRBV29-1 and TRBJ2-3; possibly TRBD2 for D (5 bases). The CDR3 spans 13 residues. Trimming pared 8 bases from V and 4 bases from J, leaving 16 bases between. Germline loops: CDR1 SQVTM, CDR2 ANQGSEA. This chain's CDR3 is CSPGDGRADTQYF. CDR3 nucleotides: TGCAGCCCTGGAGATGGGCGGGCAGATACGCAGTATTTT.

J is TRBJ2-3 and V is TRBV7-3, with 11 nucleotides matching TRBD2. V trimming: 4 bases; J trimming: 3 bases; junction bases outside the gene matches: 3. In germline, CDR1 is SGHTA, CDR2 FQGTGA. This CDR3 contains 15 residues. CDR3: CASSSTSGVTDTQYF. The CDR3 DNA follows: TGTGCCAGCAGCTCGACTAGCGGGGTAACAGATACGCAGTATTTT. The complete variable domain, with remaining parts taken from reference TRBV7-3 and TRBJ2-3, reads GAGVSQTPSNKVTEKGKYVELRCDPISGHTALYWYRQSLGQGPEFLIYFQGTGAADDSGLPNDRFFAVRPEGSVSTLKIQRTERGDSAVYLCASSSTSGVTDTQYFGPGTRLTVL.

The genes are TRBV3-1 (or the pseudogene TRBV3-2) and TRBJ2-7; D gene unclear. V lost 0 bases, J lost 6 bases, and 12 bases lay in between. This CDR3 region has 14 residues. CDR1 and CDR2 from the germline V gene are LGHDT and YNNKEL (reference sequence). The CDR3 protein is CASSQETGHREQYF. The CDR3, as DNA: TGTGCCAGCAGCCAAGAGACCGGGCATCGCGAGCAGTACTTC.

The chain combines TRBV24-1 with TRBJ2-1; 8 bases are a match to TRBD2. The CDR3 has 16 residues. With V trimmed by 2 bases and J by 3 bases, 5 bases remained unmatched. The germline V gene encodes CDR1 KGHDR and CDR2 SFDVKD. DNA of the CDR3: TGTGCCACCAGTGATTACTTCGGGAGGGACTACAATGAGCAGTTCTTC. Translating it yields CATSDYFGRDYNEQFF.

This rearrangement joins TRBV4-3 to TRBJ2-7; a possible D gene is TRBD1 (6 bases). V gave up 0 bases and J gave up 2 bases, with 14 bases separating them. Germline V gene sequence: CDR1 LGHNA, CDR2 YSLEER. The CDR3 runs to 16 residues. CDR3: CASSQDAQQGPYEQYF. The CDR3 DNA reads as TGCGCCAGCAGCCAAGATGCCCAACAGGGACCCTACGAGCAGTACTTC.

This rearrangement joins TRBV3-1 (or the pseudogene TRBV3-2) to TRBJ1-1, with a tentative D call TRBD1 (5 bases). The CDR3 is 13 amino acids. Deletions cut 0 bases from V and 10 bases from J, with 12 bases between. CDR1 is LGHDT and CDR2 is YNNKEL in the germline V gene (reference sequence). For the CDR3, the DNA is TGTGCCAGCAGCCAAGATTGGACCGGGGGAGCTTTCTTT. This sequence encodes CASSQDWTGGAFF.

The chain links TRBV4-1 to TRBJ2-3, with TRBD2 matching over 11 bases. The V gene end was trimmed by 2 bases and the J gene end by 0 bases; junction bases not matched to a gene: 7. The CDR3 loop spans 18 amino acids. The V gene's germline CDR1 is MGHRA and CDR2 YSYEKL. CDR3 bases: TGCGCCAGCAGCCAAAGGGGTCTAGCGGGGGGAAGCACAGATACGCAGTATTTT. This sequence encodes CASSQRGLAGGSTDTQYF.

This clone was counted a single time. J is TRBJ1-3 and V is TRBV10-3; unclear D gene. The CDR3 contains 12 residues. Germline-derived CDR1 and CDR2 are ENHRY and SYGVKD. Trimming left V 2 bases short and J 4 bases short, with 3 bases between. The chain's CDR3 is CAISETGNTIYF. CDR3 sequence (DNA): TGTGCCATCAGTGAGACAGGAAACACCATATATTTT.

This sequence joins TRBV7-2 and TRBJ1-1; TRBD1 aligns across 7 bases. The CDR3 contains 14 residues. J was trimmed by 3 bases and V by 5 bases; bases with no gene match: 6. The germline V gene encodes CDR1 SGHTA and CDR2 FQGNSA. CDR3 residues: CASSTQGQHTEAFF. In DNA, the CDR3 is TGTGCCAGCAGCACCCAGGGACAGCACACTGAAGCTTTCTTT.

J is TRBJ2-5 and V is TRBV7-3; 9 bases agree with TRBD2. V was pared by 3 bases and J by 5 bases, with 4 bases of the junction left unmatched. CDR1 and CDR2 from the germline V gene are SGHTA and FQGTGA. This CDR3 is 14 amino acids long. This chain's CDR3 is CASSFLAGRETQYF. The CDR3, as DNA: TGTGCCAGCAGCTTCCTAGCGGGGCGGGAGACCCAGTACTTC.

This chain connects TRBV5-1 to TRBJ1-4, with D possibly being TRBD1 (6 bases). Germline V gene sequence: CDR1 SGHRS, CDR2 YFSETQ. CDR3 length: 14 amino acids. V was pared by 4 bases and J by 3 bases, with 10 bases between. This CDR3 reads CASSLTGSNEKLFF. The CDR3 DNA reads TGCGCCAGCAGCCTCACAGGGTCTAATGAAAAACTGTTTTTT.

This clone was recorded a few times. The genes are TRBV27 and TRBJ1-6; no clear D gene. CDR3 size: 15 residues. V was clipped by 2 bases and J by 2 bases, with 7 bases between them. Germline values: CDR1 MNHEY, CDR2 SMNVEV (reference sequence). The CDR3 sequence: CASSLGGTYNSPLHF. DNA for the CDR3: TGTGCCAGCAGTTTAGGCGGGACCTATAATTCACCCCTCCACTTT.

The rearrangement uses TRBV3-1 (or the pseudogene TRBV3-2) and TRBJ1-2, with D uncertain. This CDR3 region has 15 residues. V was pared by 3 bases and J by 2 bases, with 13 bases between. Germline V CDR1 and CDR2: LGHDT, YNNKEL (reference sequence). CDR3 residues: CASSHAGPRNYGYTF. The CDR3 DNA is TGTGCCAGCAGCCACGCAGGACCGAGAAACTATGGCTACACCTTC.